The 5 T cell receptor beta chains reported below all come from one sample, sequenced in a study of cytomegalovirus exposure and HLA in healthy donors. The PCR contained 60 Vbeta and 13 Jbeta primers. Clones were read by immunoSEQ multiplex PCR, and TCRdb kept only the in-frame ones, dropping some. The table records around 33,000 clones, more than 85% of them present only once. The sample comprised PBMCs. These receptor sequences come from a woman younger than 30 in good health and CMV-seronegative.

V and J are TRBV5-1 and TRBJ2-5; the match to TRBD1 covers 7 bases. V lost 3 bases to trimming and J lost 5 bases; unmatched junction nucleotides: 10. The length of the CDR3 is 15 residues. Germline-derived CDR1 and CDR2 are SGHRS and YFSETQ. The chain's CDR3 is CASSSDRASGETQYF. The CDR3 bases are TGCGCCAGCAGCTCCGACAGGGCATCCGGGGAGACCCAGTACTTC.

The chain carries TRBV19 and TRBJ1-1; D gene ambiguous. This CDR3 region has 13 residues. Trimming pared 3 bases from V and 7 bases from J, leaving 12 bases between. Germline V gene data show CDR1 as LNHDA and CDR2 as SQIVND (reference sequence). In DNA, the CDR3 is TGTGCCAGTAGTATGGGGTCGGCGGGTGAAGCTTTCTTT. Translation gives CASSMGSAGEAFF.

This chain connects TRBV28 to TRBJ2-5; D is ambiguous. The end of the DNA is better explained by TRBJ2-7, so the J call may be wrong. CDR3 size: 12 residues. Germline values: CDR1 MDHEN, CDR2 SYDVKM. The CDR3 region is CASSPSRHEQYF. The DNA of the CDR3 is TGTGCCAGCAGTCCCTCGCGCCACGAGCAGTACTTC.

The CDR3 loop reads CASSPPWWEGSTEAFF. The DNA of the CDR3 is TGTGCCAGCAGTCCTCCGTGGTGGGAGGGCTCCACTGAAGCTTTCTTT. V is TRBV6-4 and J is TRBJ1-1; D unclear. Germline values: CDR1 MRHNA, CDR2 SNTAGT. The length of the CDR3 is 16 residues. V lost 5 bases to trimming and J lost 4 bases, with 20 bases between them.

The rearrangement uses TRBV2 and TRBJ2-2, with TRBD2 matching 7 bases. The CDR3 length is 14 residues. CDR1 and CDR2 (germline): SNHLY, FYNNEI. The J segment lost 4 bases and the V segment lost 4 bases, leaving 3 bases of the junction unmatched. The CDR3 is CASSVTGGTGELFF. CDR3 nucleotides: TGTGCCAGCAGTGTGACGGGAGGCACCGGGGAGCTGTTTTTT. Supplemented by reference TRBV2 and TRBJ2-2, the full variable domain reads EPEVTQTPSHQVTQMGQEVILRCVPISNHLYFYWYRQILGQKVEFLVSFYNNEISEKSEIFDDQFSVERPDGSNFTLKIRSTKLEDSAMYFCASSVTGGTGELFFGEGSRLTVL.